The subject of this entry is one TCR beta chain. As originally analysed: Counts of nucleated cells, estimated from reference gene primer amplification, were obtained. Libraries were prepared by immunoSEQ multiplex PCR; TCRdb keeps only in-frame clonotypes and omits some of them. That table is the source of V, J and clone size, and D and trimming were worked out from the DNA. Altogether around 100,000 clones are present, roughly 80% being singletons, with the ten largest covering 20%. This sample stems from a study of blood T cell repertoires in COVID-19. Study as a whole: Sites across the United States, Italy and Spain contributed samples from acute and convalescent COVID-19. The cDNA or gDNA used as material had been derived from T cells, B-cell-depleted T cells, or PBMCs.

This CDR3 comprises 16 residues. Deletions cut 3 bases from V and 7 bases from J, with 18 bases between. CDR1 LGHDT and CDR2 YNNKEL come from the germline V gene (reference sequence). This sequence joins TRBV3-1 (or the pseudogene TRBV3-2) and TRBJ2-2, with D possibly matching TRBD1 (6 bases). The sequencing sample was made of peripheral blood. The receptor was isolated from a man between 65 and 85 years old with active or convalescent COVID-19. CDR3 protein: CASSHRKQGPDGELFF. In nucleotides, the CDR3 is TGTGCCAGCAGCCATAGGAAACAGGGCCCGGACGGGGAGCTGTTTTTT.